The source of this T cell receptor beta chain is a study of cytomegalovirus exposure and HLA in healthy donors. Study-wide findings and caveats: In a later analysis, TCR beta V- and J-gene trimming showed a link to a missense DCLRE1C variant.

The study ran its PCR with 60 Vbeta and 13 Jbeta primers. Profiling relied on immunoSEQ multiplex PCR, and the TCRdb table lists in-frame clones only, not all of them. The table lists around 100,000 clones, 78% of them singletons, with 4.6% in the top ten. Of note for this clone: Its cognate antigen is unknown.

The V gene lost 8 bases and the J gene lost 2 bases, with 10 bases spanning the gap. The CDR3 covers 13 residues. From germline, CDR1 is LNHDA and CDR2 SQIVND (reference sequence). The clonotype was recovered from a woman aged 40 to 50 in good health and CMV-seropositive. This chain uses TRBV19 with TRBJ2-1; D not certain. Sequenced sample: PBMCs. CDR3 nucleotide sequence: TGTGCCAGTGCGAGATCCGCCTACAATGAGCAGTTCTTC. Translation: CASARSAYNEQFF. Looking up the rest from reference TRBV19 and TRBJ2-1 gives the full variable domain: DGGITQSPKYLFRKEGQNVTLSCEQNLNHDAMYWYRQDPGQGLRLIYYSQIVNDFQKGDIAEGYSVSREKKESFPLTVTSAQKNPTAFYLCASARSAYNEQFFGPGTRLTVL.